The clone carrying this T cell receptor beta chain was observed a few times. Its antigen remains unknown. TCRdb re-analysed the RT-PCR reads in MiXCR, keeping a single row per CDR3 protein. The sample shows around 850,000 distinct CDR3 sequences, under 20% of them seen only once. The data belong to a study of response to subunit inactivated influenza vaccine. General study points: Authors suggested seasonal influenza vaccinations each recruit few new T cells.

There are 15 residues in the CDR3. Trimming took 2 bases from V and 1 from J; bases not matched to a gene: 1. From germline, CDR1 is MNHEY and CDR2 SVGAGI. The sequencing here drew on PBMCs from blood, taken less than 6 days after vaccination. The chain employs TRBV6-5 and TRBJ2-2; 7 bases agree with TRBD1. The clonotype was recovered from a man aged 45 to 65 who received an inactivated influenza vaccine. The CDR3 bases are TGTGCCAGCAGTTACGGGGACAGGAACACCGGGGAGCTGTTTTTT. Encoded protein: CASSYGDRNTGELFF.